These T cell receptor beta chains were read from a single sample in a study of cytomegalovirus exposure and HLA in healthy donors. TCRdb's table, derived via immunoSEQ multiplex PCR, lists solely in-frame clones and lacks some. Of nearly 300,000 clones in the sample, about nine tenths were seen once. Sequencing was done on a sample of PBMCs. The receptor set was obtained from a man aged 35 to 55 in good health and CMV-seropositive. Both conserved end residues are part of each CDR3. A D gene is named only where the DNA matches it firmly. Some rows mark clone size as missing; the rest say once, few, many or name a class of expanded clone.

DNA | CDR3 | size | D | J | V
TGTGCCAGCAGCGCCTCGCTAGCGGGAGGAGAGACCCAGTACTTC | CASSASLAGGETQYF | - | TRBD2 | TRBJ2-5 | TRBV7-6
TGTGCTAGTGGAGCTGGAGGGGGCACAGATACGCAGTATTTT | CASGAGGGTDTQYF | - | - | TRBJ2-3 | TRBV12-5
TGTGCCAGCAGCAGATTGACCGGGACAGGGGACTCCTACGAGCAGTACTTC | CASSRLTGTGDSYEQYF | - | TRBD1 | TRBJ2-7 | TRBV7-9
TGTGCCAGCAGCTTAGGGGGGGGTGACTACGAGCAGTACTTC | CASSLGGGDYEQYF | - | TRBD2 | TRBJ2-7 | TRBV11-2
TGTGCCAGCAGCTCGGGACTAGGAACCTACGAGCAGTACTTC | CASSSGLGTYEQYF | - | TRBD2 | TRBJ2-7 | TRBV7-2
TGTGCCAGCAGTGTTCCGGGACAGGGGGAAAATCAGCCCCAGCATTTT | CASSVPGQGENQPQHF | - | TRBD1 | TRBJ1-5 | TRBV28
TGTGCCAGCAGGACAGGACAGGGGTCCACCGGGGAGCTGTTTTTT | CASRTGQGSTGELFF | - | TRBD1 | TRBJ2-2 | TRBV6-5
TGTGCCAGCAGCACCCGGACAGGACAAGTAGGCTCTGGAAACACCATATATTTT | CASSTRTGQVGSGNTIYF | once | TRBD1 | TRBJ1-3 | TRBV9
TGTGCCAGCAGCTTAGTCTCCGGTAACTATGGCTACACCTTC | CASSLVSGNYGYTF | - | - | TRBJ1-2 | TRBV7-9
TGTGCCTGGAGTGTAGGGGGGGCAGGGCCTAACTCCTACGAGCAGTACTTC | CAWSVGGAGPNSYEQYF | - | - | TRBJ2-7 | TRBV30
TGTGCCAGCAGCTTAGGACCACGGGGGGACCAGTACAATGAGCAGTTCTTC | CASSLGPRGDQYNEQFF | - | TRBD2 | TRBJ2-1 | TRBV7-6
TGTGCCACCAGCAGAGACAGGGAGGATCGCGAGCAGTACTTC | CATSRDREDREQYF | once | - | TRBJ2-7 | TRBV15
TGTGCTAGCAGCTTAGACAGGGAAGGGACCCAGTACTTC | CASSLDREGTQYF | - | TRBD1 | TRBJ2-5 | TRBV7-7
TGTGCCAGCAGTTTTATTAGCGGGAGCTCCTACGAGCAGTACTTC | CASSFISGSSYEQYF | - | TRBD2 | TRBJ2-7 | TRBV27
TGTGCCAGCAGCGTTGGGCTAGCGGGCTCCTACAATGAGCAGTTCTTC | CASSVGLAGSYNEQFF | - | TRBD2 | TRBJ2-1 | TRBV9
TGTGCCAGTAGTATTAATCCAGGGGGTATCTACGAGCAGTACTTC | CASSINPGGIYEQYF | - | TRBD1 | TRBJ2-7 | TRBV19
TGTGCCAGCAGCTCCAGATTAGACACCTACAATGAGCAGTTCTTC | CASSSRLDTYNEQFF | - | - | TRBJ2-1 | TRBV5-6
TGCGCCAGCAGCCCGGAGGGACTAGCGGGAGTGGGAGAGCAGTACTTC | CASSPEGLAGVGEQYF | - | TRBD2 | TRBJ2-7 | TRBV5-1
TGTGCCAGCAGCTTAGATCAGAGGGCCCAGACTGAAGCTTTCTTT | CASSLDQRAQTEAFF | - | - | TRBJ1-1 | TRBV11-2
TGTGCCAGCTCACCACTGGCTAGCGGGAGCTCCTACAATGAGCAGTTCTTC | CASSPLASGSSYNEQFF | - | TRBD2 | TRBJ2-1 | TRBV18
TGTGCCACCAGCATCCCCTCCCCGATCAGGGGAGTCCAAGAGACCCAGTACTTC | CATSIPSPIRGVQETQYF | - | - | TRBJ2-5 | TRBV15
TGTGCCAGCAGTGAAAAAGCAGGGTCCTATGGCTACACCTTC | CASSEKAGSYGYTF | - | - | TRBJ1-2 | TRBV6-4
TGTGCCTGGAGACGGGGGTACGAGCAGTACTTC | CAWRRGYEQYF | - | - | TRBJ2-7 | TRBV30
TGTGCCAGCAGCCTCGGGACAGGCACTGAAGCTTTCTTT | CASSLGTGTEAFF | - | TRBD1 | TRBJ1-1 | TRBV14
TGTGCCAGCAGCTTAGGGGGGCATAGCAATCAGCCCCAGCATTTT | CASSLGGHSNQPQHF | - | - | TRBJ1-5 | TRBV7-9
TGTGCCAGCAGTCGCGGAGGCTCCTACGAGCAGTACTTC | CASSRGGSYEQYF | once | - | TRBJ2-7 | TRBV27
TGTGCCGTATGGGGCGGCGGAGCAGATACGCAGTATTTT | CAVWGGGADTQYF | once | - | TRBJ2-3 | TRBV19
TGTGCCAGCAGCCCCGGACAGGGCCCTGCAACTAATGAAAAACTGTTTTTT | CASSPGQGPATNEKLFF | few | TRBD1 | TRBJ1-4 | TRBV5-4
TGTGCCAGCAACAGACAGGGGGCTAGACCCACCGGGGAGCTGTTTTTT | CASNRQGARPTGELFF | - | TRBD1 | TRBJ2-2 | TRBV27
TGTGCCAGCCAACAGGGGGTTGGCAATCAGCCCCAGCATTTT | CASQQGVGNQPQHF | - | TRBD1 | TRBJ1-5 | TRBV2
TGTGCCAGCAGTTTATGGACAGGGGGCGCGGGAGAAAAACTGTTTTTT | CASSLWTGGAGEKLFF | once | TRBD1 | TRBJ1-4 | TRBV28
TGCAGCTTGACAGTTAACACCGGGGAGCTGTTTTTT | CSLTVNTGELFF | - | - | TRBJ2-2 | TRBV29-1
TGTGCCAGCTCACCACCCGGCGGGGCCGGGGAGCTGTTTTTT | CASSPPGGAGELFF | - | - | TRBJ2-2 | TRBV18
TGTGCCAGCAGCTCGGGGACAGGGGCTAACTATGGCTACACCTTC | CASSSGTGANYGYTF | - | TRBD1 | TRBJ1-2 | TRBV7-3
TGTGCCAGTAGTGCCCCCGACAGGGGCTACAATGAGCAGTTCTTC | CASSAPDRGYNEQFF | - | TRBD1 | TRBJ2-1 | TRBV19
TGTGCCAGCAACCGACTAGCGGGATTTAACAACGAGCAGTACTTC | CASNRLAGFNNEQYF | - | TRBD2 | TRBJ2-7 | TRBV27
TGTGCCAGCAGCCGGGACAGGGGATTCCATGAGCAGTTCTTC | CASSRDRGFHEQFF | - | TRBD1 | TRBJ2-1 | TRBV2